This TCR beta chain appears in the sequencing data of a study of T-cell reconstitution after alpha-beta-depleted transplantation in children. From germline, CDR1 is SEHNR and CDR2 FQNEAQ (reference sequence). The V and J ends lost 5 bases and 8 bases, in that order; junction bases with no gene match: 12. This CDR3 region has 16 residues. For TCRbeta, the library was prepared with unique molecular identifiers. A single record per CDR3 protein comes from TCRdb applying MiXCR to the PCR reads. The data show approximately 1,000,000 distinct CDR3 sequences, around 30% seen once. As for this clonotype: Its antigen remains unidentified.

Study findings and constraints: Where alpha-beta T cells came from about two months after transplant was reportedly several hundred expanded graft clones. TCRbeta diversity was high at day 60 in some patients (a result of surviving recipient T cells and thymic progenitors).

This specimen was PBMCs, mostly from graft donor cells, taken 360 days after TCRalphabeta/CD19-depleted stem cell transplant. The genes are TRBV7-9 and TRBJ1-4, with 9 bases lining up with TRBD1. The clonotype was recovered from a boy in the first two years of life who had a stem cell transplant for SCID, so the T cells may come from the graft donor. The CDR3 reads CASSPRDRARGEKLFF. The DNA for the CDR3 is TGTGCCAGCAGCCCGAGGGACAGGGCCCGTGGGGAAAAACTGTTTTTT. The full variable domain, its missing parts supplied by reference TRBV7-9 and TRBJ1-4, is DTGVSQNPRHKITKRGQNVTFRCDPISEHNRLYWYRQTLGQGPEFLTYFQNEAQLEKSRLLSDRFSAERPKGSFSTLEIQRTEQGDSAMYLCASSPRDRARGEKLFFGSGTQLSVL.